What follows describes a single T cell receptor beta chain. The target antigen is unknown. The J segment lost 5 bases and the V segment lost 2 bases, leaving 11 bases of the junction unmatched. The CDR3 runs to 16 residues. Germline loops: CDR1 KGHSH, CDR2 LQKENI. This sample is part of a study of T cell responses to AZD1222 COVID-19 vaccine. Libraries were prepared by immunoSEQ multiplex PCR; TCRdb keeps only in-frame clonotypes and omits some of them. The table records around 70,000 clones, 87% of them present only once. Samples with a second dose at about 4 or about 12 weeks were pooled together. Study findings and constraints: Donor demographics were predominantly white British with a female majority; clonal diversity may be underestimated. Vaccine-associated CD4 TCRs ranged over spike, dominating at 160-218 and 743-854. Two AZD1222 doses significantly raised spike-specific TCR breadth and depth over controls.

This sequence originates from an adult who received the AZD1222 COVID-19 vaccine. Sequenced material: peripheral blood, taken 28 days after the second AZD1222 dose. The chain carries TRBV18 and TRBJ1-1, with 7 bases matching TRBD1. The CDR3 DNA follows: TGTGCCAGCTCACCAGACAGGGAAGAAAGGTGGACTGAAGCTTTCTTT. Translated: CASSPDREERWTEAFF. Combining the CDR3 with reference TRBV18 and TRBJ1-1 gives the whole variable domain NAGVMQNPRHLVRRRGQEARLRCSPMKGHSHVYWYRQLPEEGLKFMVYLQKENIIDESGMPKERFSAEFPKEGPSILRIQQVVRGDSAAYFCASSPDREERWTEAFFGQGTRLTVV.